Listed below are T cell receptor beta chains from one sample, sequenced in a study of post-analysis software for immune sequencing data. TCRdb itself ran the PCR reads through MiXCR, one entry per CDR3 protein. Here the sample spans about 540,000 distinct CDR3 sequences, around a third being singletons. Sequences were obtained from blood. Every receptor here comes from a girl between 2 and 17 years old with multiple sclerosis. Both conserved end residues are part of each CDR3.

>TRBJ1-1|TRBV4-2
CASSLDGQARMNTEAFF
>TRBJ2-7|TRBV4-1
CASSSTTSAPYEQYF
>TRBJ2-7|TRBV4-2
CASSQEGTQGAHEQYF
>TRBJ2-1|TRBV7-9
CVSRHNAEFAEQFF
>TRBJ2-5|TRBV11-3
CASSLVGGAASGDSETQYF
>TRBJ2-7|TRBV10-3
CAAGQTYEQYF
>TRBJ2-1|TRBV20-1
CSASFWQGNNEQFF
>TRBJ2-5|TRBV5-1
CASSPGWMGETQYF
>TRBJ2-3|TRBV5-1
CASSLGRRGRTDTQYF
>TRBJ2-5|TRBV20-1
CSATGVVETQYF
>TRBJ2-7|TRBV5-1
CASSNVLSSYEQYF